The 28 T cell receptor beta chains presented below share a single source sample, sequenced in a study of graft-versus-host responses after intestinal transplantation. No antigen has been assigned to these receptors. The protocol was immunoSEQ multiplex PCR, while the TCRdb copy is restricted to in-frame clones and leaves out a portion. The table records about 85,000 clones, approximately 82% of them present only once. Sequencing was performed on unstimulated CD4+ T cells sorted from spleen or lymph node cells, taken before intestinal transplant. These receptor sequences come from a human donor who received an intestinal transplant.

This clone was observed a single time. The CDR3 DNA sequence: TGCGCCAGCAGCTTGGGTATCGCGAACACCGGGGAGCTGTTTTTT. It is translated as CASSLGIANTGELFF. This rearrangement joins TRBV5-1 to TRBJ2-2; D unclear. V lost 0 bases to trimming and J lost 0 bases, with 6 bases between them. The length of the CDR3 is 15 residues. The germline V gene encodes CDR1 SGHRS and CDR2 YFSETQ.

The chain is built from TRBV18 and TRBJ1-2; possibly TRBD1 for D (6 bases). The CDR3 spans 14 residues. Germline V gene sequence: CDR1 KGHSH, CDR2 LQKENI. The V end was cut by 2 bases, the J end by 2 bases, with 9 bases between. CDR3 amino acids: CASSPTGINYGYTF. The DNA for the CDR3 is TGTGCCAGCTCACCAACAGGGATCAACTATGGCTACACCTTC.

CDR3 protein: CASSYGGGNQPQHF. CDR3 DNA sequence: TGTGCCAGCAGTTACGGGGGAGGCAATCAGCCCCAGCATTTT. The chain joins TRBV28 to TRBJ1-5, with TRBD1 as a possible D gene (5 bases). The CDR3 has 14 residues. The V gene's germline CDR1 is MDHEN and CDR2 SYDVKM. V shed 4 bases and J shed 2 bases, with 9 bases lying between them.

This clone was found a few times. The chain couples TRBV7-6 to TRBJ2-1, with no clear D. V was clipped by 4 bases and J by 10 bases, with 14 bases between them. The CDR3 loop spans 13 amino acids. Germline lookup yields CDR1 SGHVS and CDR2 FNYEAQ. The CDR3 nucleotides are TGTGCCAGCAGCTCCGATACCGGTAAAGAGCAGTTCTTC. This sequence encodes CASSSDTGKEQFF.

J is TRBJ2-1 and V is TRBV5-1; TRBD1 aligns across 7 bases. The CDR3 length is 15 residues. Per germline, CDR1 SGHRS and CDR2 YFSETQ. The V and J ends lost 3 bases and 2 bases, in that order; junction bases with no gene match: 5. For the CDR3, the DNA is TGCGCCAGCAGCTCAGACAGGGCAGCCTACAATGAGCAGTTCTTC. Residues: CASSSDRAAYNEQFF.

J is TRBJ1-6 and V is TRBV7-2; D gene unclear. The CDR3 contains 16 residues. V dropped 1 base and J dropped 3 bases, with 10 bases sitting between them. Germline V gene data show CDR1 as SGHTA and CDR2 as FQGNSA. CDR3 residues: CASSLGSNDYNSPLHF. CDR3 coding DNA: TGTGCCAGCAGCTTAGGGAGCAACGACTATAATTCACCCCTCCACTTT.

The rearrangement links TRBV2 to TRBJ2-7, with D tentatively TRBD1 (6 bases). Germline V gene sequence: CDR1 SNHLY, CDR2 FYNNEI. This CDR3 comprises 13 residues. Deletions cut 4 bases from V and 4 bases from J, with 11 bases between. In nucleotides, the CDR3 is TGTGCCAGCAGTGGGGGCAGGGGTTACGAGCAGTACTTC. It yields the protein CASSGGRGYEQYF.

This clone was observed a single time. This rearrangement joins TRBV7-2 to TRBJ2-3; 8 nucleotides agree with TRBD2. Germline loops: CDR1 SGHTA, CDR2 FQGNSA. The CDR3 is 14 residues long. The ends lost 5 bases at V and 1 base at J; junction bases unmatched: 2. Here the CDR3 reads CASSQLAGTDTQYF. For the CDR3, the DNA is TGTGCCAGCAGCCAACTAGCGGGCACAGATACGCAGTATTTT.

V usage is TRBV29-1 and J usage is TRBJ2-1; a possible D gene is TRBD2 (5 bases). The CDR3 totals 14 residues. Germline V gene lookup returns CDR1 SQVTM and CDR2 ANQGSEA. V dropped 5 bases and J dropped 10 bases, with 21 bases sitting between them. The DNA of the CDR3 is TGCAGCGTTACCGTGGGAGTCCATAATGGAGAGCAGTTCTTC. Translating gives CSVTVGVHNGEQFF.

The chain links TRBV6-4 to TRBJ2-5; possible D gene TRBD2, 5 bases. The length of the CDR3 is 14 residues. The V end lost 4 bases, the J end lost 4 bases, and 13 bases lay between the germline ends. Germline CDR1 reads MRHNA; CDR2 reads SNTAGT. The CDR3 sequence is CASSADCPGETQYF. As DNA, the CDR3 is TGTGCCAGCAGTGCGGACTGCCCTGGAGAGACCCAGTACTTC.

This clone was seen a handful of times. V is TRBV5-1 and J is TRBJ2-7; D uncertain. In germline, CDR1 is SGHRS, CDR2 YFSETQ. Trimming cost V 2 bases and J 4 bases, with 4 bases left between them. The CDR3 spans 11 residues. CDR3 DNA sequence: TGCGCCAGCAGCTTCGGTTACGAGCAGTACTTC. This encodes CASSFGYEQYF.

The CDR3 DNA reads TGTGCCAGCAGTTCACAGGTTAACTATGGCTACACCTTC. Encoded protein: CASSSQVNYGYTF. The chain is built from TRBV28 and TRBJ1-2, with TRBD1 as a possible D gene (5 bases). This CDR3 is 13 amino acids long. V shed 4 bases and J shed 1 base, with 7 bases lying between them. The germline V gene has CDR1 MDHEN and CDR2 SYDVKM.

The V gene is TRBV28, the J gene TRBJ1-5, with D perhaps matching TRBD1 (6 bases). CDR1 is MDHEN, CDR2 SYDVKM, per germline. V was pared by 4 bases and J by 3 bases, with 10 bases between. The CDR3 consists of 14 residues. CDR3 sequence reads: CASSSGGPNQPQHF. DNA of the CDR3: TGTGCCAGCAGTTCGGGGGGGCCCAATCAGCCCCAGCATTTT. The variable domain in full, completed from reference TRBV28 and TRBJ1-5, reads DVKVTQSSRYLVKRTGEKVFLECVQDMDHENMFWYRQDPGLGLRLIYFSYDVKMKEKGDIPEGYSVSREKKERFSLILESASTNQTSMYLCASSSGGPNQPQHFGDGTRLSIL.

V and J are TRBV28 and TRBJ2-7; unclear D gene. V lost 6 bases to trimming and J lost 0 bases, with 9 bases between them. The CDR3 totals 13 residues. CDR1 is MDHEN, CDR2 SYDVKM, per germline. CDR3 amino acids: CASRVAASYEQYF. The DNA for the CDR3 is TGTGCCAGCAGGGTGGCTGCCTCCTACGAGCAGTACTTC.

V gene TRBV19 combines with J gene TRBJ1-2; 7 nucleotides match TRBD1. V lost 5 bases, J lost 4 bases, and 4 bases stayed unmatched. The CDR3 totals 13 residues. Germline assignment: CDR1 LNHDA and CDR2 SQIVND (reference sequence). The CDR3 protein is CASSWDSLYGYTF. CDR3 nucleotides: TGTGCCAGTAGTTGGGACAGCCTCTATGGCTACACCTTC.

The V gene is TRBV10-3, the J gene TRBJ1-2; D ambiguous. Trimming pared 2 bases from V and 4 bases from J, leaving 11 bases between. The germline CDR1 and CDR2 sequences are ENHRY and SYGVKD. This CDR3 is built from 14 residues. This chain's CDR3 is CAISENSRSYGYTF. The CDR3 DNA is TGTGCCATCAGTGAGAATTCCAGAAGCTATGGCTACACCTTC.

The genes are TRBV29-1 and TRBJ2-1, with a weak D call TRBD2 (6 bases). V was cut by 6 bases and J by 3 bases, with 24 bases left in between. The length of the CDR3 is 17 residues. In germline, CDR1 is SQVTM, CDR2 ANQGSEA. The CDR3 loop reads CSVPGDSTGPFYNEQFF. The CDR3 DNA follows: TGCAGCGTCCCGGGGGATTCAACGGGACCCTTCTACAATGAGCAGTTCTTC.

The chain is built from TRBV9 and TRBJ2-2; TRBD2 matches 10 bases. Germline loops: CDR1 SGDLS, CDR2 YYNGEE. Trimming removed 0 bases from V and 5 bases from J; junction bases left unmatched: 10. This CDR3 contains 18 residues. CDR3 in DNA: TGTGCCAGCAGCGTAGTTGGGCGGCTAGCGGGGGATACCGGGGAGCTGTTTTTT. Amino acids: CASSVVGRLAGDTGELFF. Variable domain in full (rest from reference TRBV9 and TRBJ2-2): DSGVTQTPKHLITATGQRVTLRCSPRSGDLSVYWYQQSLDQGLQFLIQYYNGEERAKGNILERFSAQQFPDLHSELNLSSLELGDSALYFCASSVVGRLAGDTGELFFGEGSRLTVL.

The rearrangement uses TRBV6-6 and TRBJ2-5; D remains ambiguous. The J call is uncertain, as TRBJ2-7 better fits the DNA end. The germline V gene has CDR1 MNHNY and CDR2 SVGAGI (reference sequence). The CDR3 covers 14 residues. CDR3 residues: CASSPSGHSYEQYF. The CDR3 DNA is TGTGCCAGCAGTCCCTCAGGCCACTCCTACGAGCAGTACTTC.

The CDR3 sequence is CASSVGGQDTQYF. DNA of the CDR3: TGTGCCAGCAGCGTCGGGGGGCAAGATACGCAGTATTTT. The chain joins TRBV9 to TRBJ2-3, with a weak D call TRBD2 (7 bases). V lost 2 bases, J lost 5 bases, and 9 bases lay in between. CDR3 size: 13 residues. Germline V gene data show CDR1 as SGDLS and CDR2 as YYNGEE.

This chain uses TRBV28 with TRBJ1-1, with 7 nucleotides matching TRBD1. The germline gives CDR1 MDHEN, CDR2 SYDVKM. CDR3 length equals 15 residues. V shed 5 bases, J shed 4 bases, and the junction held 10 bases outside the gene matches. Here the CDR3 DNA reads TGTGCCAGCAGTACGATACAGGGGAGTCCCACTGAAGCTTTCTTT. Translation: CASSTIQGSPTEAFF.

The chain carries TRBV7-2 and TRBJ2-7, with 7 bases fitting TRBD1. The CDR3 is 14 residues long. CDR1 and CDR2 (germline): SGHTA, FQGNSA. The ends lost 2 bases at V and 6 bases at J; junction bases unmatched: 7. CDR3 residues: CASSLMGQWVEQYF. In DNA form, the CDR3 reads TGTGCCAGCAGCTTAATGGGACAGTGGGTCGAGCAGTACTTC. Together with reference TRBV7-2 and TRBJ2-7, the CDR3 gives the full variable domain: GAGVSQSPSNKVTEKGKDVELRCDPISGHTALYWYRQSLGQGLEFLIYFQGNSAPDKSGLPSDRFSAERTGGSVSTLTIQRTQQEDSAVYLCASSLMGQWVEQYFGPGTRLTVT.

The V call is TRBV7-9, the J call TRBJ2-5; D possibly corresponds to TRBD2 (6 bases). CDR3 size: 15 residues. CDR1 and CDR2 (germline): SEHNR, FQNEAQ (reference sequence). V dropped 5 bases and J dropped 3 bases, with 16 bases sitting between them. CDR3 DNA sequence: TGTGCCAGCAGCCCTCCGGGTTCGGGGGAAGAGACCCAGTACTTC. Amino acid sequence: CASSPPGSGEETQYF.

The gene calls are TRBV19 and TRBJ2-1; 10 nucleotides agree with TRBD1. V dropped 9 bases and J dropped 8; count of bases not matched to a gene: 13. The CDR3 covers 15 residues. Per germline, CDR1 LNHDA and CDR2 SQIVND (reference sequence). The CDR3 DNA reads TGTGCCAGGGGGGCGTCCGGACAGGGGGACGATGAGCAGTTCTTC. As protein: CARGASGQGDDEQFF.

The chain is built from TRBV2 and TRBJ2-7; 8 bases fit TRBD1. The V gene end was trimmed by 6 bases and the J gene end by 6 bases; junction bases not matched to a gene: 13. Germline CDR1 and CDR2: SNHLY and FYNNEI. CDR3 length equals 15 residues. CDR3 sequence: CASSPSDRAQGEQYF. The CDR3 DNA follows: TGTGCCAGCAGCCCTTCGGACAGGGCTCAAGGCGAGCAGTACTTC.

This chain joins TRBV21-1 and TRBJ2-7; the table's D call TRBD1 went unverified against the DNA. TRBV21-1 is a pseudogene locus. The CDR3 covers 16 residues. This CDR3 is CASSSLLRDRTYEQYF. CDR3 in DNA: TGTGCCAGCAGCAGCCTTCTACGGGACAGAACCTACGAGCAGTACTTC.

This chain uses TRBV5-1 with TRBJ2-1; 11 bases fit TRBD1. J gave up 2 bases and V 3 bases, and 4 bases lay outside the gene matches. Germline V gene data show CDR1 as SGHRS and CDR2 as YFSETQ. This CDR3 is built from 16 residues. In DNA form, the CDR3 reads TGCGCCAGCAGCTCCGGGACAGGGGGACCCTACAATGAGCAGTTCTTC. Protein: CASSSGTGGPYNEQFF. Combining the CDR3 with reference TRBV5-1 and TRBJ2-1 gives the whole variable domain KAGVTQTPRYLIKTRGQQVTLSCSPISGHRSVSWYQQTPGQGLQFLFEYFSETQRNKGNFPGRFSGRQFSNSRSEMNVSTLELGDSALYLCASSSGTGGPYNEQFFGPGTRLTVL.

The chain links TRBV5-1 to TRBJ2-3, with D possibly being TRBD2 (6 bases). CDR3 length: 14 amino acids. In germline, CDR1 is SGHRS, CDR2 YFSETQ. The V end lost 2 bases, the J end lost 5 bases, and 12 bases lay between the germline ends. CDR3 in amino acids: CASSLTSQRDTQYF. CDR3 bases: TGCGCCAGCAGCTTAACTAGCCAGAGAGATACGCAGTATTTT.